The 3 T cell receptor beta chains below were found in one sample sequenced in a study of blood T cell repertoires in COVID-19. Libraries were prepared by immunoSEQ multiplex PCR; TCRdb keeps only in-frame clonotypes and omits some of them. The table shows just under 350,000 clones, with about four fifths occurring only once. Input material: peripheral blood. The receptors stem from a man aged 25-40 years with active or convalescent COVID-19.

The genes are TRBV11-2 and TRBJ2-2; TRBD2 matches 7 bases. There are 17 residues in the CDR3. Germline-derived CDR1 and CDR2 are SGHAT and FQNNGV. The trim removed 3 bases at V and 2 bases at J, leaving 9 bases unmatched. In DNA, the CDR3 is TGTGCCAGCAGCTTCCCCGCGAGGGAGGGCAACACCGGGGAGCTGTTTTTT. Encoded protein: CASSFPAREGNTGELFF.

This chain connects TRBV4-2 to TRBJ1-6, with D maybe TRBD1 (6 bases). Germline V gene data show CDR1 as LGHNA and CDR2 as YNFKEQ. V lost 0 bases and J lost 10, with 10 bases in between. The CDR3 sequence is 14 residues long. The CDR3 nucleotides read TGTGCCAGCAGCCAAGATAGGCAGGGGTCACCCCTCCACTTT. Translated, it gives CASSQDRQGSPLHF.

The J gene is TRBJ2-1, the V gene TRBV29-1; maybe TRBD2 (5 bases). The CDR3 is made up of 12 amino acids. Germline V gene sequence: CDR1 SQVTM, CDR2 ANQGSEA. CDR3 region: CTISRGNNEQFF. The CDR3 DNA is TGCACCATAAGCCGGGGAAACAATGAGCAGTTCTTC.